The 4 T cell receptor beta chains below all came from one sample that was sequenced in a study of blood T cell repertoires in COVID-19. TCRdb keeps only in-frame clones here, not all; method: immunoSEQ multiplex PCR. The sample lists about 240,000 clones; about four fifths were seen once. Sequencing input: peripheral blood. The origin of the receptors is a woman older than 75 with acute or convalescent COVID-19.

This clone was counted a single time. The V call is TRBV5-1, the J call TRBJ2-1, with 8 bases fitting TRBD1. Germline CDR1 is SGHRS and CDR2 is YFSETQ. This CDR3 has 15 residues. V shed 3 bases, J shed 4 bases, and the junction held 6 bases outside the gene matches. The CDR3 nucleotides read TGCGCCAGCAGCTCTGGACAGGGACGGTACAATGAGCAGTTCTTC. This encodes CASSSGQGRYNEQFF. Full variable domain (outside the CDR3, taken from reference TRBV5-1 and TRBJ2-1): KAGVTQTPRYLIKTRGQQVTLSCSPISGHRSVSWYQQTPGQGLQFLFEYFSETQRNKGNFPGRFSGRQFSNSRSEMNVSTLELGDSALYLCASSSGQGRYNEQFFGPGTRLTVL.

The chain joins TRBV5-1 to TRBJ1-4; tentative D call: TRBD1 (6 bases). Deletions cut 5 bases from V and 4 bases from J, with 12 bases between. This CDR3 has 14 amino acids. Per the germline V gene, CDR1 is SGHRS and CDR2 is YFSETQ. The CDR3 region has the DNA TGCGCCAGCAGTTTGACAGGCTTTAATGAAAAACTGTTTTTT. Its protein product is CASSLTGFNEKLFF.

The chain links TRBV5-6 to TRBJ2-7, with 11 bases lining up with TRBD1. In germline, CDR1 is SGHDT, CDR2 YYEEEE. Trimming cost V 2 bases and J 6 bases; bases outside gene matches: 4. The CDR3 spans 14 residues. The CDR3 region is CASSFWDRGAEQYF. For the CDR3, the DNA is TGTGCCAGCAGCTTTTGGGACAGGGGGGCCGAGCAGTACTTC.

The V gene is TRBV28, the J gene TRBJ2-6; TRBD1 aligns across 11 bases. The V gene end was trimmed by 5 bases and the J gene end by 0 bases; junction bases not matched to a gene: 15. The germline V gene has CDR1 MDHEN and CDR2 SYDVKM. The CDR3 totals 21 residues. The CDR3 DNA follows: TGTGCCAGCAGTCAGGGGGACAGGGGGTTTGCTCCCTTCTCTGGGGCCAACGTCCTGACTTTC. It translates to CASSQGDRGFAPFSGANVLTF.